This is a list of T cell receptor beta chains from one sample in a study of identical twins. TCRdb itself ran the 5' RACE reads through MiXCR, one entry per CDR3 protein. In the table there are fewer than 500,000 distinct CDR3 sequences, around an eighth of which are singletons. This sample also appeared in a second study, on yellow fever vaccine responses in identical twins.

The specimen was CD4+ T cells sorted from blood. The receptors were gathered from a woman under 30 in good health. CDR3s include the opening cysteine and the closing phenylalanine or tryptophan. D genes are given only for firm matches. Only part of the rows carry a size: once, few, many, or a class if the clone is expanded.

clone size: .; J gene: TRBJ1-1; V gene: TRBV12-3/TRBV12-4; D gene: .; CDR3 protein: CASRTRQNTEAFF; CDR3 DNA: TGTGCCAGCAGAACGAGACAGAACACTGAAGCTTTCTTT
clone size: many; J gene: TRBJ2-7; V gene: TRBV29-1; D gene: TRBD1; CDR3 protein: CSVEDWKKPGQGYEQYF; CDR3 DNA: TGCAGCGTTGAAGATTGGAAGAAACCGGGACAGGGGTATGAGCAGTACTTC
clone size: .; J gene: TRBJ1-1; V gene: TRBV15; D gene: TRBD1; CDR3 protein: CATSRDVGQGARTEAFF; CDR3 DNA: TGTGCCACCAGCAGAGATGTCGGACAGGGGGCGAGAACTGAAGCTTTCTTT
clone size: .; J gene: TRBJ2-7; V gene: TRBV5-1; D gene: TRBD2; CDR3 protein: CASSATSGRVSYEQYF; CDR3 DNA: TGCGCCAGCAGCGCGACTAGCGGGAGGGTCTCCTACGAGCAGTACTTC
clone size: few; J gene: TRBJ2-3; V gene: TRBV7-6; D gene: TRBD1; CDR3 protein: CASRSGTALTDTQYF; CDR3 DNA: TGTGCCAGCAGGTCCGGGACAGCCCTCACAGATACGCAGTATTTT
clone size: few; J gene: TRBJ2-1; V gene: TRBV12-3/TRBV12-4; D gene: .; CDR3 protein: CASSFPIGPPSKVEQFF; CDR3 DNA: TGTGCCAGCAGTTTCCCCATTGGCCCGCCTAGCAAGGTAGAGCAGTTCTTC
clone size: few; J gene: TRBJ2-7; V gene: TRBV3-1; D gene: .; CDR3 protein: CASSQDRPIWGPLGDEQYF; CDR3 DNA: TGTGCCAGCAGCCAAGATCGGCCCATTTGGGGGCCTTTAGGTGACGAGCAGTACTTC
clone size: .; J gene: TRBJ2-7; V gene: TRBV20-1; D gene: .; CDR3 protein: CSATAGPYEQYF; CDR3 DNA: TGCAGTGCTACCGCGGGGCCCTACGAGCAGTACTTC
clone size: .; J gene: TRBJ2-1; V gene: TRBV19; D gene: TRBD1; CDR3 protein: CASSFRDRAGNEQFF; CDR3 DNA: TGTGCCAGTAGTTTTCGGGACAGGGCTGGCAATGAGCAGTTCTTC
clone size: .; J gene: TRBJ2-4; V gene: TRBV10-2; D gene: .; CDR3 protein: CASSQGRGRNIQYF; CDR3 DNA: TGCGCCAGCAGTCAAGGGAGGGGGCGAAACATTCAGTACTTC
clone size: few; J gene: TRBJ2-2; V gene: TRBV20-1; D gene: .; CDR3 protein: CSARSALNTGELFF; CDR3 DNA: TGCAGTGCTAGAAGCGCCTTGAACACCGGGGAGCTGTTTTTT
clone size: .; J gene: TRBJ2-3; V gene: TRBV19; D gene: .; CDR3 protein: CASNDGTDTQYF; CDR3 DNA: TGTGCCAGTAATGATGGCACAGATACGCAGTATTTT
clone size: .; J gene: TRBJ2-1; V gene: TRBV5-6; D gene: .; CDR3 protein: CASSLSVGEQFF; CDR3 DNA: TGTGCCAGCAGCCTTAGCGTTGGTGAGCAGTTCTTC
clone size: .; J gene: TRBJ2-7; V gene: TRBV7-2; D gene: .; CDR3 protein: CASTLGGGGSYEQYF; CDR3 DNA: TGTGCCAGCACACTCGGGGGAGGGGGGTCCTACGAGCAGTACTTC
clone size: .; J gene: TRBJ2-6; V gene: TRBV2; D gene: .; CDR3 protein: CASSADSPGANVLTF; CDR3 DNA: TGTGCCAGCAGTGCGGACAGTCCCGGGGCCAACGTCCTGACTTTC
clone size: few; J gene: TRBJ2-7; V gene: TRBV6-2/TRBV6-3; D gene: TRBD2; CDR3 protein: CASTESGVSSYEQYF; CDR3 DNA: TGTGCCAGCACAGAAAGCGGGGTAAGCTCCTACGAGCAGTACTTC
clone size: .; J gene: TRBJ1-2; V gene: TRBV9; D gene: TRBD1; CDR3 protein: CASSAAQDRGYGYTF; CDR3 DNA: TGTGCCAGCAGCGCCGCCCAGGACAGGGGCTATGGCTACACCTTC
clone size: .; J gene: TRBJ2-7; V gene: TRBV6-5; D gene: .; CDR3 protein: CASSYRGTNYEQYF; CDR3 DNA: TGTGCCAGCAGTTACAGGGGGACTAATTACGAGCAGTACTTC
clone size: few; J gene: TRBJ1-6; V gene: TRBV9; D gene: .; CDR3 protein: CASSERIRGSPLHF; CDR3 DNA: TGTGCCAGCAGCGAGCGTATCAGGGGTTCACCCCTCCACTTT
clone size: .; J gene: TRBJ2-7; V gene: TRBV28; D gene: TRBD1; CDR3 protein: CASSLRDRDSYEQYF; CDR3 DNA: TGTGCCAGCAGTTTAAGGGACAGGGACTCCTACGAGCAGTACTTC
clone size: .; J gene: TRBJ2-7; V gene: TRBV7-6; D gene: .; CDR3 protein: CASSLARQSTYEQYF; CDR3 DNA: TGTGCCAGCAGCTTAGCGCGACAGAGTACCTACGAGCAGTACTTC
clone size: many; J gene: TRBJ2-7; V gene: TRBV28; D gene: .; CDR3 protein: CASSQNQHGNYEQYF; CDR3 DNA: TGTGCCAGCAGCCAGAACCAACATGGAAACTACGAGCAGTACTTC
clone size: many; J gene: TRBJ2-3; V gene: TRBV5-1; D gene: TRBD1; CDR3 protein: CASRSRDRGDTQYF; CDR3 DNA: TGCGCCAGCAGATCACGGGACAGGGGAGATACGCAGTATTTT
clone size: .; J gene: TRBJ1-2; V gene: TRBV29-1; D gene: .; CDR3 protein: CSVEDGRGTGYTF; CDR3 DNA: TGCAGCGTTGAAGACGGCAGGGGAACTGGCTACACCTTC
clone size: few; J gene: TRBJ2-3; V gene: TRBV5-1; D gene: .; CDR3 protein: CASSLVKGDTQYF; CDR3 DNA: TGCGCCAGCAGCTTGGTGAAGGGAGATACGCAGTATTTT
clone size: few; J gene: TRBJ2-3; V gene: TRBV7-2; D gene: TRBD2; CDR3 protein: CASSFASGGGPDTQYF; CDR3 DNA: TGTGCCAGCAGCTTCGCTAGCGGGGGAGGGCCAGATACGCAGTATTTT
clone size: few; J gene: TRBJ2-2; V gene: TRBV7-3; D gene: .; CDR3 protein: CASSSERVLNTGELFF; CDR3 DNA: TGTGCCAGCAGCAGCGAGAGGGTACTTAACACCGGGGAGCTGTTTTTT
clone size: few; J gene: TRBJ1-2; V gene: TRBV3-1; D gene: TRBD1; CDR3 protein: CASSQGTGWSYGYTF; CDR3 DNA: TGTGCCAGCAGCCAAGGGACAGGGTGGAGCTATGGCTACACCTTC
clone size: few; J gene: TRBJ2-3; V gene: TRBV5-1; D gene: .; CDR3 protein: CASSLTGMGTDTQYF; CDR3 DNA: TGCGCCAGCAGCTTGACAGGGATGGGCACAGATACGCAGTATTTT
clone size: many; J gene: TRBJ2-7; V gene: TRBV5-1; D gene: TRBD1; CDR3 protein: CASSSRGPGYEQYF; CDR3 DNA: TGCGCCAGCTCTTCTAGGGGGCCGGGCTACGAGCAGTACTTC
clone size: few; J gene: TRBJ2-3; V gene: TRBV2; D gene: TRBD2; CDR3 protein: CASGRLAGGEDTQYF; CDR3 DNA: TGTGCCAGCGGGCGACTAGCGGGGGGGGAAGATACGCAGTATTTT
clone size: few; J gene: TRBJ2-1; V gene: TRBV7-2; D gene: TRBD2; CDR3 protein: CASSQGTSGGNEQFF; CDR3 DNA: TGTGCCAGCAGCCAGGGGACTAGCGGGGGCAATGAGCAGTTCTTC
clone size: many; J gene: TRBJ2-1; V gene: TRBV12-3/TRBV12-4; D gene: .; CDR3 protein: CASTLEAVYNEQFF; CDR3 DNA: TGTGCCAGCACCTTAGAGGCGGTCTACAATGAGCAGTTCTTC
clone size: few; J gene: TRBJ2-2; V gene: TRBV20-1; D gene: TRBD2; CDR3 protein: CSARDVFAGGPTGELFF; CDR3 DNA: TGCAGTGCTAGAGATGTTTTTGCGGGAGGGCCGACCGGGGAGCTGTTTTTT
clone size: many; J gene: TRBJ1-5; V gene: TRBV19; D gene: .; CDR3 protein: CASSEHKNQPQHF; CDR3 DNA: TGTGCCAGTAGTGAACACAAGAATCAGCCCCAGCATTTT
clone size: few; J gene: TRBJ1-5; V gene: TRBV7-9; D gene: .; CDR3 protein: CASSSSDTNQPQHF; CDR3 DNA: TGTGCCAGCAGCTCGTCGGACACCAATCAGCCCCAGCATTTT
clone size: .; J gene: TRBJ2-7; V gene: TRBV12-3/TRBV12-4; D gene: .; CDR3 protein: CASTSSGPSRYEQYF; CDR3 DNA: TGTGCCAGCACAAGTAGCGGCCCTTCACGTTACGAGCAGTACTTC
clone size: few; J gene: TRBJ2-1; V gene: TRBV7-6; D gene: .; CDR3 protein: CASSLGWVEQGQLFF; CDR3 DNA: TGTGCCAGCAGCTTAGGATGGGTAGAGCAAGGTCAGCTGTTCTTC
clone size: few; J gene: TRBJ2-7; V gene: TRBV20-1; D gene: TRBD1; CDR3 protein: CSASWTGVEQYF; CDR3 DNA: TGCAGTGCTAGCTGGACAGGGGTCGAGCAGTACTTC
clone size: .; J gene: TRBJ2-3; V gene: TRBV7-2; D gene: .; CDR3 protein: CASSLGSPTDTQYF; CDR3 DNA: TGTGCCAGCAGCTTAGGGTCCCCCACAGATACGCAGTATTTT
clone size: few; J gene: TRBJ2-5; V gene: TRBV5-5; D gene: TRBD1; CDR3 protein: CASSSVPGTGQETQYF; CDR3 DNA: TGTGCCAGCAGCTCCGTCCCCGGGACAGGGCAAGAGACCCAGTACTTC
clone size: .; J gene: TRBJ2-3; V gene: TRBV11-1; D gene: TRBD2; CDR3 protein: CASSLGPGLAGVRDTQYF; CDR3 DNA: TGTGCCAGCAGCTTAGGACCGGGACTAGCGGGAGTGAGGGATACGCAGTATTTT
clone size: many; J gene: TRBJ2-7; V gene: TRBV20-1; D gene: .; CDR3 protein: CSATIQNSYEQYF; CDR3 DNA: TGCAGTGCTACCATACAGAATTCCTACGAGCAGTACTTC
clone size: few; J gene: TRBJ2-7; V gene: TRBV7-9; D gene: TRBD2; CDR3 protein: CASSTRTSGTSYEQYF; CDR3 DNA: TGTGCCAGCAGCACACGGACTAGCGGGACATCCTACGAGCAGTACTTC
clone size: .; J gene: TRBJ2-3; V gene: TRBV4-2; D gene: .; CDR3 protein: CASSAQGKDTQYF; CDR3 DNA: TGTGCCAGCAGCGCGCAAGGCAAAGATACGCAGTATTTT